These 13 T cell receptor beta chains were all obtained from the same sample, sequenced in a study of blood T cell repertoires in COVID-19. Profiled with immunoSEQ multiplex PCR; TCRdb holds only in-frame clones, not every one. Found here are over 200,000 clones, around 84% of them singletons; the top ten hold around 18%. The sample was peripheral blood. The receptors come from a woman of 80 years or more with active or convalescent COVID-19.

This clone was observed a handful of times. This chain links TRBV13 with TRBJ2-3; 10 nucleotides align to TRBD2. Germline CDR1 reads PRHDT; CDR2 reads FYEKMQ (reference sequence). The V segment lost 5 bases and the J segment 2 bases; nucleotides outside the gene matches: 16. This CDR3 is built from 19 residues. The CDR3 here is CASSPLLSGGTLYTDTQYF. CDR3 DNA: TGTGCCAGCAGCCCCCTCCTTAGCGGGGGGACCCTATACACAGATACGCAGTATTTT.

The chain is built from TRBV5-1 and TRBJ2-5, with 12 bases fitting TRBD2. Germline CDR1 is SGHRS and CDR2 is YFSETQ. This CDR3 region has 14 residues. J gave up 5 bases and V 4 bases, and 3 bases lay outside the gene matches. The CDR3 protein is CASSPGTSGETQYF. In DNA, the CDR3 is TGCGCCAGCAGCCCCGGGACTAGCGGGGAGACCCAGTACTTC.

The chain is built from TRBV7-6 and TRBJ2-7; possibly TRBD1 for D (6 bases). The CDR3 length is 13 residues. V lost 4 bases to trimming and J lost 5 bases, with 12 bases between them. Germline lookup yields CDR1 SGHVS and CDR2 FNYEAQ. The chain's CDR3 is CASSSNRANEQYF. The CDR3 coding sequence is TGTGCCAGCAGCTCGAACAGGGCTAACGAGCAGTACTTC. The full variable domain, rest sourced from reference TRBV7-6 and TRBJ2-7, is GAGVSQSPRYKVTKRGQDVALRCDPISGHVSLYWYRQALGQGPEFLTYFNYEAQQDKSGLPNDRFSAERPEGSISTLTIQRTEQRDSAMYRCASSSNRANEQYFGPGTRLTVT.

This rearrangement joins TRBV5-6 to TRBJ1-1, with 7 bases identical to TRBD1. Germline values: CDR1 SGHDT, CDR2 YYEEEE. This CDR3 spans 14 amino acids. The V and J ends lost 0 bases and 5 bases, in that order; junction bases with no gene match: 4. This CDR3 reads CASSLGQGRTEAFF. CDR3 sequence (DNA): TGTGCCAGCAGCTTGGGACAGGGAAGAACTGAAGCTTTCTTT. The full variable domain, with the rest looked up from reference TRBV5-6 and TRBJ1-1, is DAGVTQSPTHLIKTRGQQVTLRCSPKSGHDTVSWYQQALGQGPQFIFQYYEEEERQRGNFPDRFSGHQFPNYSSELNVNALLLGDSALYLCASSLGQGRTEAFFGQGTRLTVV.

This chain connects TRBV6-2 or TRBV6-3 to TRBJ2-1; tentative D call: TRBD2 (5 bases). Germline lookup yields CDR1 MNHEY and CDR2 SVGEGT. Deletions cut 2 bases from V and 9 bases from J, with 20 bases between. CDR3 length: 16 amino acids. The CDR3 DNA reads TGTGCCAGCAGTTACCCAAGCGGAGTCGGGGTGGGTGAGCAGTTCTTC. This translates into CASSYPSGVGVGEQFF.

In nucleotides, the CDR3 is TGTGCCAGCAGCCCCCGACAGGGGTATGGCTACACCTTC. It encodes CASSPRQGYGYTF. This chain uses TRBV7-3 with TRBJ1-2; the match to TRBD1 covers 8 bases. Germline V CDR1 and CDR2: SGHTA, FQGTGA. J was trimmed by 5 bases and V by 5 bases; bases with no gene match: 4. The CDR3 has 13 residues. Using reference TRBV7-3 and TRBJ1-2 for the parts outside the CDR3, the full variable domain is GAGVSQTPSNKVTEKGKYVELRCDPISGHTALYWYRQSLGQGPEFLIYFQGTGAADDSGLPNDRFFAVRPEGSVSTLKIQRTERGDSAVYLCASSPRQGYGYTFGSGTRLTVV.

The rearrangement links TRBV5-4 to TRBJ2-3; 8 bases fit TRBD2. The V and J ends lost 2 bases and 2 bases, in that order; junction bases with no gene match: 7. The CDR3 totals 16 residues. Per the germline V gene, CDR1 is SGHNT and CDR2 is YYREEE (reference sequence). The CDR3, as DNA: TGTGCCAGCAGCTTTGCCGGGACTAGGATCACAGATACGCAGTATTTT. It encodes CASSFAGTRITDTQYF.

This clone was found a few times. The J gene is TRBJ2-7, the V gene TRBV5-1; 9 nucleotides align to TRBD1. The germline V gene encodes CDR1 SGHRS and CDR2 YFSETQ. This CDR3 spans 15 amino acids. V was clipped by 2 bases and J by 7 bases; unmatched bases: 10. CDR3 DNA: TGCGCCAGCAGCTTTGGGGACAGGGTTGAGAGGGAGCAGTACTTC. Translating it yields CASSFGDRVEREQYF.

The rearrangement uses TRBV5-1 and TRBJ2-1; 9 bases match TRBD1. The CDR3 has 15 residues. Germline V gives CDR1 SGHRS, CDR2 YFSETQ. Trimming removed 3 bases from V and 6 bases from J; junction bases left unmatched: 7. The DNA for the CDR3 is TGCGCCAGCAGCTCGGGGGACAGGGTACCCAATGAGCAGTTCTTC. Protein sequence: CASSSGDRVPNEQFF. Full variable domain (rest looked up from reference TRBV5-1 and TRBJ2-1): KAGVTQTPRYLIKTRGQQVTLSCSPISGHRSVSWYQQTPGQGLQFLFEYFSETQRNKGNFPGRFSGRQFSNSRSEMNVSTLELGDSALYLCASSSGDRVPNEQFFGPGTRLTVL.

The CDR3 bases are TGTGCCAGCAGCTACGGGACAGGGCTATCACCCCTCCACTTT. Translated, it gives CASSYGTGLSPLHF. This chain links TRBV13 with TRBJ1-6, with 9 nucleotides matching TRBD1. The CDR3 contains 14 residues. V dropped 4 bases and J dropped 10; count of bases not matched to a gene: 5. CDR1 and CDR2 from the germline V gene are PRHDT and FYEKMQ (reference sequence).

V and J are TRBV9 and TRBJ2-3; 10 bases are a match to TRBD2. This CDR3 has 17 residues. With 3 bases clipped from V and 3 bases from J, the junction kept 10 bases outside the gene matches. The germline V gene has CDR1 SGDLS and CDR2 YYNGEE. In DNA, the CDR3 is TGTGCCAGCAGCGGAGGTGAAGCGGGGGGGCTGACAGATACGCAGTATTTT. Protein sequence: CASSGGEAGGLTDTQYF.

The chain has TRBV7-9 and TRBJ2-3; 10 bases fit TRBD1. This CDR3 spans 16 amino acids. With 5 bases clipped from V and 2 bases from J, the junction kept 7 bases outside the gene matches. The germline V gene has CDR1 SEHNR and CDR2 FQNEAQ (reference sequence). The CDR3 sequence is CASSSRDRGYTDTQYF. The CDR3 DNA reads TGTGCCAGCAGCAGCCGGGACAGGGGTTACACAGATACGCAGTATTTT.

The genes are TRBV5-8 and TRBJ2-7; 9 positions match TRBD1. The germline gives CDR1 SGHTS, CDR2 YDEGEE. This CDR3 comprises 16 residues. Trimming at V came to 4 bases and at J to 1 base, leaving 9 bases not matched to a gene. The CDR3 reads CASSGNRGLGSYEQYF. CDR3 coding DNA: TGTGCCAGCAGCGGAAACAGGGGGCTGGGGTCCTACGAGCAGTACTTC.